These T cell receptor beta chains were read from a single sample in a study of CD8 T cells in Susac syndrome. From the immunoSEQ multiplex PCR reads, TCRdb called clonotypes with MiXCR, one entry per CDR3 protein. The repertoire holds fewer than 90,000 distinct CDR3 sequences, with approximately 95% as singletons. Sequencing was carried out using CD8+ T cells from PBMCs. Source of these receptors: a human donor with Susac syndrome. CDR3s include the opening cysteine and the closing phenylalanine or tryptophan. Each record gives: D gene, clone size, V gene, J gene, CDR3 protein, CDR3 DNA. The D gene is left open where the match is weak. Clone size is shown for a subset of rows, as once, few, many or a class of expanded clone.

D gene: .; clone size: .; V gene: TRBV20-1; J gene: TRBJ2-1; CDR3 protein: CSARERPEEQFF; CDR3 DNA: TGCAGTGCTAGAGAGAGGCCAGAAGAGCAGTTCTTC
D gene: TRBD2; clone size: .; V gene: TRBV20-1; J gene: TRBJ2-7; CDR3 protein: CSASPPSGKGEQYF; CDR3 DNA: TGCAGTGCTAGCCCCCCTAGCGGGAAAGGCGAGCAGTACTTC
D gene: TRBD2; clone size: .; V gene: TRBV28; J gene: TRBJ2-5; CDR3 protein: CASSIRLALYSETQYF; CDR3 DNA: TGTGCCAGCAGTATAAGACTAGCTTTGTATTCGGAGACCCAGTACTTC
D gene: .; clone size: once; V gene: TRBV24-1; J gene: TRBJ1-1; CDR3 protein: CARDQARTEAFF; CDR3 DNA: TGTGCCAGGGACCAGGCAAGAACTGAAGCTTTCTTT
D gene: TRBD2; clone size: few; V gene: TRBV12-3/TRBV12-4; J gene: TRBJ2-5; CDR3 protein: CASSPLYRVWASGRGETQYF; CDR3 DNA: TGTGCCAGCAGTCCCCTTTACAGGGTTTGGGCTAGCGGGAGAGGTGAGACCCAGTACTTC
D gene: .; clone size: once; V gene: TRBV9; J gene: TRBJ2-1; CDR3 protein: CASSVSYSYNEQFF; CDR3 DNA: TGTGCCAGCAGCGTATCGTACTCCTACAATGAGCAGTTCTTC
D gene: TRBD2; clone size: .; V gene: TRBV20-1; J gene: TRBJ2-7; CDR3 protein: CSANSKAGGVFDEQYF; CDR3 DNA: TGCAGTGCTAACTCGAAGGCGGGGGGGGTTTTCGACGAGCAGTACTTC
D gene: TRBD2; clone size: .; V gene: TRBV2; J gene: TRBJ2-1; CDR3 protein: CASSLPGLAPEQFF; CDR3 DNA: TGTGCCAGCAGTCTTCCGGGACTAGCTCCCGAGCAGTTCTTC
D gene: .; clone size: .; V gene: TRBV28; J gene: TRBJ1-2; CDR3 protein: CASIKTPGDTIVGYTF; CDR3 DNA: TGTGCCAGCATAAAAACCCCCGGGGACACTATTGTCGGCTACACCTTC
D gene: .; clone size: few; V gene: TRBV19; J gene: TRBJ2-3; CDR3 protein: CASKEGTDTQYF; CDR3 DNA: TGTGCCAGTAAGGAGGGGACAGATACGCAGTATTTT